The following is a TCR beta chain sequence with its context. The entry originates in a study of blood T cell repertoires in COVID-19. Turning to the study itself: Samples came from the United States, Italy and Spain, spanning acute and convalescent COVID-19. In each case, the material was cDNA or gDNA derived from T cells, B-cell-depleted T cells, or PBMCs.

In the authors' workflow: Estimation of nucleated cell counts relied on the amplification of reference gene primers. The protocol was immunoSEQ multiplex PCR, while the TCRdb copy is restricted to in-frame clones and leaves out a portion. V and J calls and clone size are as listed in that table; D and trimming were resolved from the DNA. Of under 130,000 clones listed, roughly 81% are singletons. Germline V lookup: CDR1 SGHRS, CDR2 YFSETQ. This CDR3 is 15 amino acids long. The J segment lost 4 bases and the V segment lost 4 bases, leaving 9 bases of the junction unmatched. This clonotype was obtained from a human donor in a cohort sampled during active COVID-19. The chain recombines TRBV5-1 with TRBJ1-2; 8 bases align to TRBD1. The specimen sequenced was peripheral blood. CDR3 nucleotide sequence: TGCGCCAGCAGCCAAATTACAGGGGGGGGCTATGGCTACACCTTC. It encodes CASSQITGGGYGYTF.